The subject of this entry is one T cell receptor beta chain. Its antigen is as yet unknown. Together with a sample-barcoded 5' primer, a J-beta primer mix was included in a second PCR lasting 7 to 11 cycles. Each cDNA molecule was tagged by a template-switch adaptor that had 12 random nucleotides. TCRdb reprocessed the 5' RACE reads via MiXCR and lists one record per CDR3 protein. Of 700,000 or so distinct CDR3 sequences listed, approximately 40% are singletons. This entry is derived from a study of blood T cells in healthy people across ages. Findings and caveats of the study: One million T cells yielded diversity estimates that were considered underestimates.

The CDR3 totals 18 residues. Germline CDR1 reads DFQATT; CDR2 reads SNEGSKA (reference sequence). V gave up 0 bases and J gave up 1 base, with 19 bases separating them. The chain carries TRBV20-1 and TRBJ1-5, with D possibly matching TRBD1 (5 bases). What was sequenced was blood. The source of this sequence is a man aged 80 or over in good health. The CDR3 sequence is CSARDRRAEGLSNQPQHF. CDR3 bases: TGCAGTGCTAGAGATCGACGGGCCGAGGGGCTAAGCAATCAGCCCCAGCATTTT.